Listed here are 6 T cell receptor beta chains from one sample, sequenced in a study of T cell responses to AZD1222 COVID-19 vaccine listed by TCRdb under 2021. Libraries were constructed by the immunoSEQ multiplex PCR assay. Entries here come from immuneACCESS through TCRdb and include only in-frame sequences with V and J called. Some clones fail to appear in such tables; in the studies checked, an unresolved V gene covers under half of the shortfall, and the cause of the remainder is unknown. The table for this sample lists 150,000 to 180,000 clones; 88% of them were counted only once. 3% to 3.5% of the sample is held by the ten biggest clonotypes. What the time point label conveys for this sample: baseline before first vaccination. The sequencing here drew on peripheral blood, taken on day 0 of AZD1222 vaccination. These receptors were obtained from an adult in good health.

The V call is TRBV4-1, the J call TRBJ1-1; no clear D gene. Per the germline V gene, CDR1 is MGHRA and CDR2 is YSYEKL. Trimming stripped 0 bases from V and 6 bases from J, with 8 bases between. The CDR3 contains 13 residues. This chain's CDR3 is CASSQEGRAEAFF. For the CDR3, the DNA is TGCGCCAGCAGCCAAGAAGGAAGGGCTGAAGCTTTCTTT.

V usage is TRBV19 and J usage is TRBJ2-5; 13 nucleotides line up with TRBD2. There are 15 residues in the CDR3. V lost 4 bases and J lost 5; bases outside the gene matches: 4. Germline CDR1 is LNHDA and CDR2 is SQIVND (reference sequence). The CDR3 bases are TGTGCCAGTAGTAAGACTAGCGGGGGGTTGGAGACCCAGTACTTC. As protein: CASSKTSGGLETQYF.

The rearrangement uses TRBV3-1 (or the pseudogene TRBV3-2) and TRBJ1-1; 8 positions match TRBD1. This CDR3 contains 14 residues. The J segment lost 3 bases and the V segment lost 4 bases, leaving 4 bases of the junction unmatched. CDR1 and CDR2 (germline): LGHDT, YNNKEL (reference sequence). The CDR3 loop reads CASSPQGAHTEAFF. The DNA of the CDR3 is TGTGCCAGCAGCCCTCAGGGGGCGCACACTGAAGCTTTCTTT.

V and J are TRBV7-2 and TRBJ2-7; 7 bases are shared with TRBD1. Germline loops: CDR1 SGHTA, CDR2 FQGNSA. CDR3 length equals 13 residues. With 5 bases clipped from V and 6 bases from J, the junction kept 7 bases outside the gene matches. DNA for the CDR3: TGTGCCAGCAGCGTGAACTACAGGGGCGAGCAGTACTTC. This translates into CASSVNYRGEQYF.

The V and J genes are TRBV18 and TRBJ2-5; 14 bases fit TRBD2. Germline trimming cut 4 bases from V and 3 bases from J; bases unmatched to any gene: 4. There are 16 residues in the CDR3. The germline CDR1 and CDR2 sequences are KGHSH and LQKENI. The CDR3 protein is CASSRQGLAGEETQYF. The CDR3 DNA is TGTGCCAGCTCACGTCAGGGACTAGCGGGGGAAGAGACCCAGTACTTC.

The rearrangement joins TRBV5-1 to TRBJ2-7; D might be TRBD1 or TRBD2, each matching 5 bases. This CDR3 contains 15 residues. The V end lost 0 bases, the J end lost 5 bases, and 15 bases lay between the germline ends. Germline V gives CDR1 SGHRS, CDR2 YFSETQ. This CDR3 reads CASSLAVGDGNEQYF. For the CDR3, the DNA is TGCGCCAGCAGCTTGGCCGTAGGGGACGGTAACGAGCAGTACTTC.